Following are 29 T cell receptor beta chains from one sample sequenced in a study of CD8+CD57+ T cells in acquired aplastic anemia. Genomic DNA was employed as the template in profiling TCR beta VDJ and CDR3. A single record per CDR3 protein comes from TCRdb applying MiXCR to the reads. The table shows about 220,000 distinct CDR3 sequences, with roughly 33% occurring only once. The material sequenced was sorted CD4+, CD8+, or CD8+CD57+ T cells (not recorded which) from PBMCs. The receptors come from a human donor in good health, serving as a control.

This clonotype showed up just once. This clone may be a read error of a much larger clone one base away. The J gene is TRBJ2-5, the V gene TRBV10-3; D uncertain. V lost 5 bases and J 4 bases, leaving 5 bases between the germline ends. CDR1 is ENHRY, CDR2 SYGVKD, per germline. CDR3 length equals 11 residues. CDR3 coding DNA: TGTGCCATCAGTTACCGAGAGACCCAGTACTTC. It codes for CAISYRETQYF.

This clonotype was seen more than once but under ten times. This chain links TRBV12-3 or TRBV12-4 with TRBJ1-1; D perhaps matches TRBD1 (6 bases). The CDR3 covers 15 residues. Trimming stripped 6 bases from V and 0 bases from J, with 14 bases between. This CDR3 reads CASRRRGQMNTEAFF. For the CDR3, the DNA is TGTGCCAGCAGGCGCAGGGGACAAATGAACACTGAAGCTTTCTTT.

Notes on this clonotype: A much larger clone is a single base away; this may be a read error. The chain carries TRBV12-3 or TRBV12-4 and TRBJ2-7, with D unresolved. The CDR3 has 13 residues. V lost 3 bases and J lost 5, with 11 bases in between. CDR3 sequence (DNA): TGTGCCAGCAGTTTTCACAGAGCCCACGAGCAGTACTTC. This gives the protein CASSFHRAHEQYF.

The chain joins TRBV6-1 to TRBJ1-6; D ambiguous. Germline V gene data show CDR1 as MNHNS and CDR2 as SASEGT. V lost 0 bases and J 5 bases, leaving 11 bases between the germline ends. The CDR3 runs to 16 residues. The CDR3 nucleotides are TGTGCCAGCAGTGAAGCGCTAGGATTTAATAATTCACCCCTCCACTTT. This gives the protein CASSEALGFNNSPLHF.

This clonotype was observed many times. The chain is built from TRBV7-9 and TRBJ2-7; D call uncertain. Germline CDR1 is SEHNR and CDR2 is FQNEAQ (reference sequence). V was trimmed by 4 bases and J by 3 bases, leaving 13 bases between them. The CDR3 totals 14 residues. The CDR3 protein is CASSYGGILYEQYF. The CDR3 nucleotides read TGTGCCAGCAGCTACGGTGGAATACTCTACGAGCAGTACTTC.

The V call is TRBV5-1, the J call TRBJ2-7; the D is unclear. Looked up from germline, CDR1 is SGHRS and CDR2 is YFSETQ. The CDR3 is 12 amino acids. V lost 4 bases to trimming and J lost 4 bases, with 9 bases between them. The CDR3 DNA reads TGCGCCAGCAGCGACCCCTATTACGAGCAGTACTTC. Residues: CASSDPYYEQYF.

This clonotype was seen more than once but under ten times. The rearrangement links TRBV28 to TRBJ1-6; D remains ambiguous. Looked up from germline, CDR1 is MDHEN and CDR2 is SYDVKM. Deletions cut 4 bases from V and 14 bases from J, with 12 bases between. The CDR3 consists of 12 residues. The CDR3 sequence: CASSSIGLSLHF. CDR3 bases: TGTGCCAGCAGTTCAATCGGTTTGTCCCTCCACTTT.

J is TRBJ2-7 and V is TRBV7-2; D is ambiguous. The CDR3 sequence is 13 residues long. Between the trimmed V and J ends, which lost 5 bases and 2 bases, there was a span of 10 bases. Per germline, CDR1 SGHTA and CDR2 FQGNSA. The CDR3 loop reads CASSPGPPYEQYF. In DNA form, the CDR3 reads TGTGCCAGCAGCCCCGGGCCCCCCTACGAGCAGTACTTC.

In this sample, this clonotype turned up many times. The chain uses TRBV20-1 and TRBJ2-3; D tentatively fits TRBD1 or TRBD2 (7 bases each). The germline V gene has CDR1 DFQATT and CDR2 SNEGSKA (reference sequence). V lost 5 bases and J 11 bases, leaving 11 bases between the germline ends. There are 10 residues in the CDR3. The chain's CDR3 is CSAQGGGQYF. CDR3 nucleotide sequence: TGCAGTGCTCAGGGGGGGGGGCAGTATTTT.

In its sample, this clonotype was seen a few times. A single base separates this from a much larger clone, so it may be a read error. The chain links TRBV7-3 to TRBJ1-1; D not certain. CDR1 SGHTA and CDR2 FQGTGA come from the germline V gene. The CDR3 is made up of 13 amino acids. The CDR3 here is CAGSETGNTEAFF. DNA of the CDR3: TGTGCCGGCAGCGAAACGGGAAACACTGAAGCTTTCTTT.

This rearrangement joins TRBV9 to TRBJ1-6, with 7 bases fitting TRBD1. This CDR3 has 14 amino acids. V was pared by 4 bases and J by 11 bases, with 9 bases of the junction left unmatched. The germline V gene has CDR1 SGDLS and CDR2 YYNGEE. The chain's CDR3 is CASSPRPGGTPLHF. The CDR3 bases are TGTGCCAGCAGCCCGAGACCAGGGGGAACACCCCTCCACTTT.

The chain is built from TRBV2 and TRBJ2-3, with D possibly matching TRBD1 (5 bases). Germline CDR1 SNHLY, CDR2 FYNNEI. The CDR3 totals 15 residues. V lost 3 bases, J lost 4 bases, and 14 bases lay in between. The CDR3 nucleotides are TGTGCCAGCAGTGATAATCTTCCAGGGTCAGATACGCAGTATTTT. Translation gives CASSDNLPGSDTQYF.

This rearrangement joins TRBV9 to TRBJ2-5; D is perhaps TRBD2 (5 bases). The CDR3 contains 15 residues. The V end lost 4 bases, the J end lost 1 base, and 14 bases lay between the germline ends. Germline V lookup: CDR1 SGDLS, CDR2 YYNGEE. CDR3 residues: CASSQDLRAQETQYF. CDR3 DNA: TGTGCCAGCAGCCAAGATCTGCGGGCCCAAGAGACCCAGTACTTC. The variable domain in full, with the rest retrieved from reference TRBV9 and TRBJ2-5, is DSGVTQTPKHLITATGQRVTLRCSPRSGDLSVYWYQQSLDQGLQFLIQYYNGEERAKGNILERFSAQQFPDLHSELNLSSLELGDSALYFCASSQDLRAQETQYFGPGTRLLVL.

DNA of the CDR3: TGTGCCAGTAATCCGAGACAGGGAGAGAACTATGGCTACACCTTC. Residues: CASNPRQGENYGYTF. The genes are TRBV19 and TRBJ1-2; 7 nucleotides match TRBD1. V shed 7 bases, J shed 2 bases, and the junction held 10 bases outside the gene matches. CDR1 and CDR2 from the germline V gene are LNHDA and SQIVND (reference sequence). The CDR3 loop spans 15 amino acids.

This clonotype was found many times. The genes are TRBV19 and TRBJ2-6; 11 nucleotides line up with TRBD1. V was pared by 10 bases and J by 2 bases, with 7 bases of the junction left unmatched. The germline V gene encodes CDR1 LNHDA and CDR2 SQIVND (reference sequence). The CDR3 runs 16 residues. This CDR3 is CATRTGGPPGANVLTF. As DNA, the CDR3 is TGTGCCACCCGGACAGGGGGCCCTCCTGGGGCCAACGTCCTGACTTTC.

This clonotype was seen ten or more times. The J gene is TRBJ2-7, the V gene TRBV7-2; 10 bases agree with TRBD1. Germline V CDR1 and CDR2: SGHTA, FQGNSA. V dropped 5 bases and J dropped 0; count of bases not matched to a gene: 7. The CDR3 sequence is 16 residues long. In DNA form, the CDR3 reads TGTGCCAGCAGCAGACAGGGGGCGGTGGGCTCCTACGAGCAGTACTTC. Its protein product is CASSRQGAVGSYEQYF.

Regarding this clonotype: A much larger clone differs from this one at a single base, so this may be a read error. The V and J genes are TRBV5-1 and TRBJ1-6; TRBD1 is a possible D gene (5 bases). Looked up from germline, CDR1 is SGHRS and CDR2 is YFSETQ. The CDR3 spans 16 residues. V lost 1 base to trimming and J lost 1 base, with 9 bases between them. CDR3 sequence: CASSLNQGSYNSPLHF. The CDR3 DNA sequence: TGCGCCAGCAGCTTGAATCAGGGTTCCTATAATTCACCCCTCCACTTT.

The chain employs TRBV5-6 and TRBJ2-1; no reliable D call. V gave up 0 bases and J gave up 5 bases, with 6 bases separating them. CDR1 is SGHDT, CDR2 YYEEEE, per germline. CDR3 length equals 13 residues. This CDR3 is CASSLAWNNEQFF. The DNA for the CDR3 is TGTGCCAGCAGCTTGGCCTGGAACAATGAGCAGTTCTTC.

A few counts support this clonotype. This chain links TRBV25-1 with TRBJ1-1; 7 nucleotides match TRBD1. This CDR3 spans 16 amino acids. V shed 5 bases and J 4 bases; nucleotides not matched to a gene: 13. Per the germline V gene, CDR1 is MGHDK and CDR2 is SYGVNS. The CDR3, as DNA: TGTGCCAGCAGTTCTCCTGGTAGGGGGCAGAGCACTGAAGCTTTCTTT. Its protein product is CASSSPGRGQSTEAFF. The variable domain in full, with the rest retrieved from reference TRBV25-1 and TRBJ1-1, is EADIYQTPRYLVIGTGKKITLECSQTMGHDKMYWYQQDPGMELHLIHYSYGVNSTEKGDLSSESTVSRIRTEHFPLTLESARPSHTSQYLCASSSPGRGQSTEAFFGQGTRLTVV.

This clonotype has a count of ten or more. The chain recombines TRBV15 with TRBJ1-2, with D unclear. Per the germline V gene, CDR1 is LNHNV and CDR2 is YYDKDF (reference sequence). The CDR3 totals 16 residues. Between the trimmed V and J ends, which lost 0 bases and 4 bases, there was a span of 15 bases. The CDR3 reads CATSRDTPRQLYGYTF. The CDR3 coding sequence is TGTGCCACCAGCAGAGATACGCCAAGGCAGCTCTATGGCTACACCTTC.

With respect to this clonotype: Germline and junction disagree at one end, which may indicate a read error. The chain combines TRBV25-1 with TRBJ2-7; perhaps D is TRBD1 or TRBD2 (5 bases each). The CDR3 sequence is 15 residues long. CDR1 is MGHDK, CDR2 SYGVNS, per germline. In DNA form, the CDR3 reads TGCGCCAGCAGCCAAGTAAATCGAGGGGCCTACGAGCAGTACTTC. This sequence encodes CASSQVNRGAYEQYF.

The chain carries TRBV12-3 or TRBV12-4 and TRBJ2-7; no firm D call. Trimming removed 2 bases at V and 5 bases at J, with 16 bases between. The CDR3 runs 15 residues. CDR3 sequence reads: CASSLWTAGDDEQYF. DNA of the CDR3: TGTGCCAGCAGTTTATGGACGGCCGGTGATGACGAGCAGTACTTC.

The sample holds a few counts of this clonotype. The chain joins TRBV12-3 or TRBV12-4 to TRBJ1-3; TRBD1 aligns across 7 bases. J was trimmed by 4 bases and V by 6 bases; bases with no gene match: 9. The CDR3 covers 15 residues. The CDR3 spells CASREQGIGGNTIYF. The CDR3 DNA reads TGTGCCAGCAGAGAACAGGGGATCGGGGGAAACACCATATATTTT.

The sample holds many counts of this clonotype. This chain links TRBV20-1 with TRBJ1-2; 8 bases agree with TRBD1. Per germline, CDR1 DFQATT and CDR2 SNEGSKA (reference sequence). Losses at the gene ends were 2 bases for V and 4 bases for J; bases not matched to a gene: 3. The CDR3 runs 13 residues. The CDR3 bases are TGCAGTGCTAGACGTACAGGGGGCTATGGCTACACCTTC. Translating gives CSARRTGGYGYTF.

This clonotype was detected once. This CDR3 fails to terminate in the conserved phenylalanine or tryptophan, so it likely reflects a read error. The chain has TRBV3-1 and TRBJ2-5, with 9 bases that match TRBD2. V lost 1 base, J lost 4 bases, and 1 base stayed unmatched. The CDR3 runs to 14 residues. CDR1 and CDR2 (germline): LGHDT, YNNKEL (reference sequence). CDR3 sequence: CASSQGLAVETQYS. Written as DNA, the CDR3 is TGTGCCAGCAGCCAAGGACTAGCGGTAGAGACCCAGTACTCC.

The chain links TRBV10-2 to TRBJ1-2, with D possibly matching TRBD1 (5 bases). The CDR3 spans 15 residues. The ends were cut back, 6 bases at V and 8 bases at J, with 22 bases in the middle. Germline V gene data show CDR1 as WSHSY and CDR2 as SAAADI. The CDR3 reads CASRASGTYSEGYTF. The CDR3 bases are TGCGCCAGCAGGGCGTCGGGGACCTACTCGGAAGGCTACACCTTC.

The chain joins TRBV30 to TRBJ1-2; D remains ambiguous. The germline V and J ends were trimmed by 4 bases and 2 bases, with 8 bases remaining between them. Germline V gene lookup returns CDR1 GTSNPN and CDR2 SVGIG (reference sequence). The CDR3 runs to 12 residues. The CDR3 DNA reads TGTGCCTGGAATGCGGGCAACTATGGCTACACCTTC. Translating gives CAWNAGNYGYTF.

The V and J genes are TRBV14 and TRBJ1-3, with a weak D call TRBD1 (6 bases). Germline CDR1 SGHDN, CDR2 FVKESK. Trimming removed 4 bases at V and 3 bases at J, with 19 bases between. The CDR3 spans 17 residues. CDR3 region: CASSPKEGDSGGNTIYF. In nucleotides, the CDR3 is TGTGCCAGCAGCCCAAAGGAGGGGGATTCGGGTGGAAACACCATATATTTT.

This clonotype occurred once. Possible read error: a much larger clone is one base away. V and J are TRBV12-3 or TRBV12-4 and TRBJ2-1; no firm D call. This CDR3 has 15 amino acids. The DNA of the CDR3 is TGTGCCACCAGTTTAACCGTTGTCTCCTACAATGAGCAGTTCTTC. Translation: CATSLTVVSYNEQFF.